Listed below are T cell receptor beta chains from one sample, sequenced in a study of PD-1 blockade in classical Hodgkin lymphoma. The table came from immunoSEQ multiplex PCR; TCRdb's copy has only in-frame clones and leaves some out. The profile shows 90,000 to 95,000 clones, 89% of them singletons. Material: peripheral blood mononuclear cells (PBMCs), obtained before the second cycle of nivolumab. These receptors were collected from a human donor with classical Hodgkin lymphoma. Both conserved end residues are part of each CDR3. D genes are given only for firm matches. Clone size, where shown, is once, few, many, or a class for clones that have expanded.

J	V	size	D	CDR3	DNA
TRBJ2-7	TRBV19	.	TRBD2	CASSMSTSGTYEQYF	TGTGCCAGTAGTATGAGTACTAGCGGAACGTACGAGCAGTACTTC
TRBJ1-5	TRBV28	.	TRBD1	CANSGGRNQPQHF	TGTGCCAATTCAGGGGGACGCAATCAGCCCCAGCATTTT
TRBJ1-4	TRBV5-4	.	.	CASSTSDEEKLFF	TGTGCCAGCAGCACTTCTGATGAGGAAAAACTGTTTTTT
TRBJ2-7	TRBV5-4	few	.	CASSLVEQYF	TGTGCCAGCAGCTTGGTCGAGCAGTACTTC
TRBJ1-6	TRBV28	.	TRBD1	CASSSGQGASPLHF	TGTGCCAGCAGTTCAGGACAGGGGGCTTCACCCCTCCACTTT
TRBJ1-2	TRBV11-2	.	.	CASSSQGTGGYTF	TGTGCCAGCAGCTCTCAGGGGACGGGTGGCTACACCTTC
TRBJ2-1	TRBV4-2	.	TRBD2	CASSQVERGGGNEQFF	TGTGCCAGCAGCCAAGTGGAGCGGGGGGGCGGGAATGAGCAGTTCTTC
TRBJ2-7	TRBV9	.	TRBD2	CASSGEASGGYEQYF	TGTGCCAGCAGCGGAGAGGCTAGCGGGGGCTACGAGCAGTACTTC
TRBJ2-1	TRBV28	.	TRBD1	CASIPETGSGEQFF	TGTGCCAGCATCCCCGAGACAGGGTCTGGCGAGCAGTTCTTC
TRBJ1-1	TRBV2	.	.	CASGENTEAFF	TGTGCCAGTGGAGAGAACACTGAAGCTTTCTTT
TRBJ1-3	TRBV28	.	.	CASSFQAVGNTIYF	TGTGCCAGCAGTTTCCAGGCCGTAGGAAACACCATATATTTT
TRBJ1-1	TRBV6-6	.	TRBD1	CASSRKTGDTEAFF	TGTGCCAGCAGTCGAAAGACAGGGGACACTGAAGCTTTCTTT
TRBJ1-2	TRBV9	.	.	CASSVEFGGYGYTF	TGTGCCAGCAGCGTAGAATTCGGGGGGTACGGCTACACCTTC
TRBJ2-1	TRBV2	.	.	CASSAWGVYEQFF	TGTGCCAGCAGTGCCTGGGGCGTCTATGAGCAGTTCTTC
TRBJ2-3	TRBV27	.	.	CASSTRRENTDTQYF	TGTGCCAGCAGTACTCGCCGGGAGAACACAGATACGCAGTATTTT
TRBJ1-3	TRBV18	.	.	CASSPGPGAGNTIYF	TGTGCCAGCTCACCAGGGCCCGGGGCTGGAAACACCATATATTTT
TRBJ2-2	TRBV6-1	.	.	CASSLENTGELFF	TGTGCCAGCTCCTTGGAGAACACCGGGGAGCTGTTTTTT
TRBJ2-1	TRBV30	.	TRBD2	CAWSSSGRFEQFF	TGTGCCTGGAGTTCAAGCGGGAGGTTTGAGCAGTTCTTC
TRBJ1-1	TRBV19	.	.	CASSIDQQNTEAFF	TGTGCCAGTAGTATAGATCAGCAGAACACTGAAGCTTTCTTT
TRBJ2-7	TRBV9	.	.	CASSGDSYEQYF	TGTGCCAGTAGCGGAGACTCCTACGAGCAGTACTTC
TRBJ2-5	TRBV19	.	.	CASRDTRQETQYF	TGTGCCAGCCGGGACACGAGACAAGAGACCCAGTACTTC
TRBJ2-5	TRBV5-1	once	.	CASSLAGADQETQYF	TGCGCCAGCAGCTTGGCTGGGGCAGATCAAGAGACCCAGTACTTC
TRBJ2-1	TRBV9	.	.	CASSPSMPANEQFF	TGTGCCAGCAGCCCCTCTATGCCAGCCAATGAGCAGTTCTTC
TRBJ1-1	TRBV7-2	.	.	CASSSRGRNTEAFF	TGTGCCAGCAGCTCTCGGGGGAGGAACACTGAAGCTTTCTTT
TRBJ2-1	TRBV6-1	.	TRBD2	CASSERRLAATDEQFF	TGTGCCAGCAGTGAGCGAAGACTAGCGGCAACGGATGAGCAGTTCTTC
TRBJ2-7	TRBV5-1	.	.	CASSFGRTYEQYF	TGCGCCAGCAGCTTCGGACGGACCTACGAGCAGTACTTC
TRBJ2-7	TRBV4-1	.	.	CASSLRQGLSYEQYF	TGCGCCAGCAGCCTAAGACAGGGACTATCCTACGAGCAGTACTTC
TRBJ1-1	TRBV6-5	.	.	CASSYSGSMNTEAFF	TGTGCCAGCAGTTACTCGGGTAGCATGAACACTGAAGCTTTCTTT
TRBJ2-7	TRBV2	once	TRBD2	CASSETTSGRSYEQYF	TGTGCCAGCAGTGAAACAACGAGCGGGAGGAGCTACGAGCAGTACTTC
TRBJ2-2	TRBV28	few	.	CASSHNNPGELFF	TGTGCCAGCAGCCACAACAATCCCGGGGAGCTGTTTTTT
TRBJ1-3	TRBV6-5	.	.	CASRKGRNTIYF	TGTGCCAGCAGAAAGGGGAGAAACACCATATATTTT
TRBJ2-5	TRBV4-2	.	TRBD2	CASSQGASGRETQYF	TGTGCCAGCAGCCAAGGGGCAAGCGGGAGGGAGACCCAGTACTTC
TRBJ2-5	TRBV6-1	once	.	CASRGLNQETQYF	TGTGCCAGCAGGGGACTGAACCAAGAGACCCAGTACTTC
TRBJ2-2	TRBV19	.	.	CASQNGPRGAENTGELFF	TGTGCCAGTCAAAACGGGCCCAGGGGCGCCGAGAACACCGGGGAGCTGTTTTTT
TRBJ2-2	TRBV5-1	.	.	CASSLASTGELFF	TGCGCCAGCAGCTTGGCAAGTACCGGGGAGCTGTTTTTT
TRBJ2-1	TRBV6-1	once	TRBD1	CASSEADRADEQFF	TGTGCCAGCAGTGAAGCTGACAGGGCGGATGAGCAGTTCTTC
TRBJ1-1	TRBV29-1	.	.	CSVILGGWLMNTEAFF	TGCAGCGTTATCCTAGGGGGGTGGCTTATGAACACTGAAGCTTTCTTT
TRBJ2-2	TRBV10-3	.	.	CAISGSNTGELFF	TGTGCCATCAGTGGGTCCAACACCGGGGAGCTGTTTTTT
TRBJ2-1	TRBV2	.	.	CASRAQTGIPYNEQFF	TGTGCCAGCAGAGCTCAAACAGGGATCCCCTACAATGAGCAGTTCTTC
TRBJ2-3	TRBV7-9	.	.	CASSRREGPTDTQYF	TGTGCCAGCAGCCGCCGTGAGGGGCCCACAGATACGCAGTATTTT
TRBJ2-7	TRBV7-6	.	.	CASSLDPYEQYF	TGTGCCAGCAGCTTAGATCCCTACGAGCAGTACTTC
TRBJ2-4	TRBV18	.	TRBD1	CASSPDRGSYDIQYF	TGTGCCAGCTCACCAGACAGGGGATCTTATGACATTCAGTACTTC
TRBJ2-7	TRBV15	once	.	CATSRDRAGNEQYF	TGTGCCACCAGCAGAGATCGGGCAGGGAACGAGCAGTACTTC
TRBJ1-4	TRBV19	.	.	CASTPKGGNEKLFF	TGTGCCAGTACACCGAAGGGTGGAAATGAAAAACTGTTTTTT
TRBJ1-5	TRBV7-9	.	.	CASSLTAGGGNQPQHF	TGTGCCAGCAGTCTAACGGCCGGTGGGGGAAATCAGCCCCAGCATTTT
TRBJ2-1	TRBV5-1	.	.	CASSPLGQTLYNEQFF	TGCGCCAGCAGCCCCCTTGGACAGACACTCTACAATGAGCAGTTCTTC
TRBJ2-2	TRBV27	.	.	CASSLSGGGLSPGELFF	TGTGCCAGCAGTTTATCCGGCGGGGGCCTCTCTCCCGGGGAGCTGTTTTTT
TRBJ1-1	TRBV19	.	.	CASRGLGTEAFF	TGTGCCAGTAGGGGTCTCGGCACTGAAGCTTTCTTT
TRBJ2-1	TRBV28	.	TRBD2	CASSSPGGTNEQFF	TGTGCCAGCAGTTCGCCGGGAGGGACAAATGAGCAGTTCTTC
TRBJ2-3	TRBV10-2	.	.	CASSPTTPGTDTQYF	TGCGCCAGCAGTCCGACTACGCCGGGCACAGATACGCAGTATTTT